This is a list of T cell receptor beta chains from one sample in a study of T-cell reconstitution after alpha-beta-depleted transplantation in children. From the PCR reads, TCRdb called clonotypes with MiXCR, one entry per CDR3 protein. Among around 440,000 distinct CDR3 sequences listed, around 15% were seen once. Sequencing used PBMCs, mostly from graft donor cells, obtained 360 days after TCRalphabeta/CD19-depleted stem cell transplant. The receptor source for this set is a boy less than two years old who had a stem cell transplant for Wiskott-Aldrich syndrome, so the T cells may come from the graft donor. CDR3s include the opening cysteine and the closing phenylalanine or tryptophan. D genes are given only for firm matches. A row's size may be missing; if present it is once, few, many or a size class.

>TRBJ2-2|NA|TRBV12-3/TRBV12-4|few
CASSEGPWRAGELFF
TGTGCCAGCAGTGAGGGACCCTGGAGGGCCGGGGAGCTGTTTTTT
>TRBJ2-4|NA|TRBV2|NA
CASRSPVAKNIQYF
TGTGCCAGCAGGTCGCCCGTGGCCAAAAACATTCAGTACTTC
>TRBJ2-5|NA|TRBV28|NA
CASSSPATAQETQYF
TGTGCCAGCAGTTCTCCAGCGACGGCGCAAGAGACCCAGTACTTC
>TRBJ2-4|NA|TRBV5-1|many
CASSFGTRAKNIQYF
TGCGCCAGCAGCTTTGGGACACGAGCCAAAAACATTCAGTACTTC
>TRBJ2-7|NA|TRBV3-1|many
CASSQDSGTGFSYEQYF
TGTGCCAGCAGCCAAGACTCGGGTACAGGGTTCTCCTACGAGCAGTACTTC
>TRBJ2-3|NA|TRBV20-1|few
CSARDSGQVSNTQYF
TGCAGTGCTAGAGATTCGGGTCAGGTTTCAAATACGCAGTATTTT
>TRBJ2-2|NA|TRBV10-2|few
CASSFWRDPNTGELFF
TGCGCCAGCAGTTTCTGGCGGGATCCGAACACCGGGGAGCTGTTTTTT
>TRBJ2-1|NA|TRBV7-2|few
CASSLLSGHGANEQFF
TGTGCCAGCAGCTTACTGTCCGGACACGGGGCTAATGAGCAGTTCTTC
>TRBJ2-1|TRBD2|TRBV9|NA
CASSVTSGPNEQFF
TGTGCCAGCAGCGTAACTAGCGGGCCCAATGAGCAGTTCTTC
>TRBJ2-1|TRBD2|TRBV6-5|NA
CASSSGGRSYNEQFF
TGTGCCAGCAGTTCGGGGGGACGCTCCTACAATGAGCAGTTCTTC
>TRBJ2-3|NA|TRBV24-1|few
CATADRDKGTDTQYF
TGTGCCACCGCCGACCGGGATAAGGGGACAGATACGCAGTATTTT
>TRBJ2-2|TRBD2|TRBV4-1|NA
CASSQGYPSGLALSGELFF
TGCGCCAGCAGCCAAGGCTACCCCTCCGGACTAGCCCTCTCCGGGGAGCTGTTTTTT
>TRBJ2-2|TRBD2|TRBV4-1|NA
CASSQGLAGLNTGELFF
TGCGCCAGCAGCCAAGGGCTAGCGGGGTTGAACACCGGGGAGCTGTTTTTT
>TRBJ2-7|NA|TRBV21-1|few
CASSKERGDGTGSSVYPYEQYF
TGTGCCAGCAGCAAAGAAAGGGGGGACGGGACAGGGTCTAGCGTGTACCCCTACGAGCAGTACTTC
>TRBJ2-7|NA|TRBV4-1|NA
CASSMTGNYYEQYF
TGCGCCAGCAGCATGACAGGTAACTACTACGAGCAGTACTTC
>TRBJ2-2|TRBD2|TRBV27|few
CASSLWGGLAGGGTGELFF
TGTGCCAGCAGTTTATGGGGTGGACTAGCGGGAGGGGGCACCGGGGAGCTGTTTTTT
>TRBJ2-1|TRBD2|TRBV5-1|many
CASSLAVLAGGHEQFF
TGCGCCAGCAGCTTGGCCGTGCTAGCGGGGGGGCATGAGCAGTTCTTC
>TRBJ2-1|TRBD2|TRBV3-1|NA
CASSQDQPLAGGPRQFF
TGTGCCAGCAGCCAAGACCAGCCACTAGCGGGGGGGCCCCGGCAGTTCTTC
>TRBJ1-4|TRBD1|TRBV12-3/TRBV12-4|few
CASSFYLGQVFF
TGTGCCAGCAGTTTTTATCTGGGACAGGTGTTTTTT
>TRBJ2-5|NA|TRBV20-1|NA
CSAGTQTRRETQYF
TGCAGTGCGGGGACCCAGACAAGGCGAGAGACCCAGTACTTC
>TRBJ2-5|TRBD1|TRBV12-3/TRBV12-4|few
CASSQQGFQETQYF
TGTGCCAGCAGCCAACAGGGGTTCCAAGAGACCCAGTACTTC
>TRBJ1-5|NA|TRBV7-8|NA
CASSPLQGGNQPQHF
TGTGCCAGCAGCCCTCTTCAGGGCGGCAATCAGCCCCAGCATTTT
>TRBJ2-7|NA|TRBV2|NA
CASSRQVVYEQYF
TGTGCCAGCAGTAGACAGGTGGTCTACGAGCAGTACTTC
>TRBJ2-7|NA|TRBV4-3|NA
CASSQALSRGTSYEQYF
TGCGCCAGCAGCCAGGCTTTGTCTCGGGGGACCTCCTACGAGCAGTACTTC
>TRBJ2-7|TRBD2|TRBV27|few
CASSLFSGRHYYEQYF
TGTGCCAGCAGTTTATTTAGCGGGAGGCACTACTACGAGCAGTACTTC
>TRBJ2-4|NA|TRBV7-9|few
CASSLPNRDAAKNIQYF
TGTGCCAGCAGCTTACCGAACCGGGACGCAGCCAAAAACATTCAGTACTTC
>TRBJ2-7|NA|TRBV29-1|many
CSVYDSFEQYF
TGCAGCGTTTACGACAGTTTCGAGCAGTACTTC